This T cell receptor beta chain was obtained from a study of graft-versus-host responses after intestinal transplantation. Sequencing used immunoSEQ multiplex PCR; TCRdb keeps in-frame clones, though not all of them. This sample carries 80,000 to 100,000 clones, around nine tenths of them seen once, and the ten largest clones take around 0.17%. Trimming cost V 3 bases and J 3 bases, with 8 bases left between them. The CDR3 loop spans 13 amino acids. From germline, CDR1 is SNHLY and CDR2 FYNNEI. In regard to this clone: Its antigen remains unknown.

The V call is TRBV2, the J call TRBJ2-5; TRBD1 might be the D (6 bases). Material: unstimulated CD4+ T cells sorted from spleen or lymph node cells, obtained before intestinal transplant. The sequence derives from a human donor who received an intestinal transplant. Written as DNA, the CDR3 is TGTGCCAGCAGTGACAGGGACAAAGAGACCCAGTACTTC. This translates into CASSDRDKETQYF.